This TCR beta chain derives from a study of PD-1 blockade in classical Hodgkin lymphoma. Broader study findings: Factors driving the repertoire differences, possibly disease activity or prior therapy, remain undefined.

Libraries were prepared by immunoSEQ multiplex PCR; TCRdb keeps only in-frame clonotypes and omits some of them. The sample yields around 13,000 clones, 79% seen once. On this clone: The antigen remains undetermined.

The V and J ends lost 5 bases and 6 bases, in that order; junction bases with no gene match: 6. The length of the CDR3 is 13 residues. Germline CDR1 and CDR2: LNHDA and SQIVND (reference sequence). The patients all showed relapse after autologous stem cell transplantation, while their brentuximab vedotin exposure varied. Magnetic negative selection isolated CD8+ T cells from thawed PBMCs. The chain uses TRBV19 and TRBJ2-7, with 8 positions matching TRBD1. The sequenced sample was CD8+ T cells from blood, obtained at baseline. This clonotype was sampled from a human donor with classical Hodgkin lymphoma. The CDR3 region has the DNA TGTGCCAGTAGTTGGGGGACAGGAGGCGAGCAGTACTTC. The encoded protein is CASSWGTGGEQYF.